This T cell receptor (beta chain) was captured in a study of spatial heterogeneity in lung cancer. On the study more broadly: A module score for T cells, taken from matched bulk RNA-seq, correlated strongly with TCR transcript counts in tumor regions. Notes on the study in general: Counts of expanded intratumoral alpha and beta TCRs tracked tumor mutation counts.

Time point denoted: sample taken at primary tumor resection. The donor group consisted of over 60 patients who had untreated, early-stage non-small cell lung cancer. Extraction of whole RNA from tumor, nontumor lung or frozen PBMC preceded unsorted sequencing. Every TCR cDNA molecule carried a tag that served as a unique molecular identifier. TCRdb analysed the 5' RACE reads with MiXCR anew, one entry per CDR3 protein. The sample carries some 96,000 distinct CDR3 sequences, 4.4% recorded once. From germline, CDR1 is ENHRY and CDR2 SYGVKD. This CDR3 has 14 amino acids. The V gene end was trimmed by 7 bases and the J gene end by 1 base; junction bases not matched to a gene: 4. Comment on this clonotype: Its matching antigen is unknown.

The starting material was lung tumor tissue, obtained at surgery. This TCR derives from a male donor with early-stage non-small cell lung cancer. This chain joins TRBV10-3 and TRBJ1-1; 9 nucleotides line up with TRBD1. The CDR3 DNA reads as TGTGCCATCACCAGGGACAGGGAGAACACTGAAGCTTTCTTT. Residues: CAITRDRENTEAFF.